This TCR beta chain was profiled in a study of control samples from healthy donors and cancer patients. The length of the CDR3 is 16 residues. In germline, CDR1 is SGHRS, CDR2 YFSETQ. V dropped 1 base and J dropped 1 base, with 12 bases sitting between them. Some clones are missing from TCRdb's copy, which holds only in-frame ones; the method was immunoSEQ multiplex PCR. The sample holds 120,000 to 150,000 clones, roughly nine tenths seen once. The origin of this receptor is a man aged 18 to 30 in good health. Sequences were obtained from blood. The genes are TRBV5-1 and TRBJ2-1, with no clear D. The CDR3 protein is CASSLNSHNSYNEQFF. In DNA, the CDR3 is TGCGCCAGCAGCTTGAACAGTCACAATTCCTACAATGAGCAGTTCTTC.